This T cell receptor (beta chain) came from a study of blood T cell repertoires in COVID-19. Whole-study context: The samples span acute and convalescent COVID-19 from the United States, Italy and Spain. PBMCs, B-cell-depleted T cells, or T cells were the source of the cDNA or gDNA that made up the material.

V lost 4 bases, J lost 0 bases, and 12 bases lay in between. CDR1 is SGHTA, CDR2 FQGNSA, per germline. CDR3 size: 15 residues. The method was immunoSEQ multiplex PCR; TCRdb's version includes in-frame clones alone and lacks a portion of them. The sample lists about 120,000 clones, more than 80% occurring once. The genes are TRBV7-2 and TRBJ2-5, with D perhaps TRBD2 (6 bases). The sample taken for sequencing was peripheral blood. The source of this sequence is a woman aged 40 to 55 with acute or convalescent COVID-19. CDR3 coding DNA: TGTGCCAGCAGCTCGGGAGAGTTGTACCAAGAGACCCAGTACTTC. Protein: CASSSGELYQETQYF.